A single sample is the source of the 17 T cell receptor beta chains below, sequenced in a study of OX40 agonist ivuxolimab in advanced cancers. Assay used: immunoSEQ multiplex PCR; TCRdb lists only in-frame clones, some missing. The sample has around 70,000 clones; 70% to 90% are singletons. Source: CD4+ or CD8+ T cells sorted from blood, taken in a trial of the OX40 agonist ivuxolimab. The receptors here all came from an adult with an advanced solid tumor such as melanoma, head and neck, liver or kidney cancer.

The DNA of the CDR3 is TGCGCCAGCAGCCCGCCGGGACAGGGAAATGAAAAACTGTTTTTT. Translated: CASSPPGQGNEKLFF. This sequence joins TRBV5-1 and TRBJ1-4, with 9 bases matching TRBD1. Looked up from germline, CDR1 is SGHRS and CDR2 is YFSETQ. This CDR3 is 15 amino acids long. V dropped 4 bases and J dropped 5; count of bases not matched to a gene: 6.

This CDR3 reads CASSYSGGRIQETQYF. The CDR3 DNA is TGTGCCAGCAGTTACTCTGGCGGGAGGATCCAAGAGACCCAGTACTTC. The chain has TRBV6-5 and TRBJ2-5; TRBD2 aligns across 8 bases. The CDR3 runs to 16 residues. Germline V gene data show CDR1 as MNHEY and CDR2 as SVGAGI. The junction had 4 bases not matched to a gene; V was cut back by 0 bases and J by 1 base.

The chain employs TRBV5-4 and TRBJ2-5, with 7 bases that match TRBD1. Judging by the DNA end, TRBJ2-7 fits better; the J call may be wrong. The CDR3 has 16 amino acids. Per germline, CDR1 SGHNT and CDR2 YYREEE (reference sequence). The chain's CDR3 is CASRSGRRTGGDEQYF. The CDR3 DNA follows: TGTGCCAGCAGATCGGGGCGGCGGACAGGAGGCGACGAGCAGTACTTC.

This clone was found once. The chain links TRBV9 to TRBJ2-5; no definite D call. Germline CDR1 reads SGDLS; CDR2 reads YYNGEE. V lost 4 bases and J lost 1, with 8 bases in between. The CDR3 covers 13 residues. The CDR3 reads CASSPASQETQYF. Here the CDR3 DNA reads TGTGCCAGCAGCCCGGCTAGCCAAGAGACCCAGTACTTC. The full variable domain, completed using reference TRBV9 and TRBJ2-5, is DSGVTQTPKHLITATGQRVTLRCSPRSGDLSVYWYQQSLDQGLQFLIQYYNGEERAKGNILERFSAQQFPDLHSELNLSSLELGDSALYFCASSPASQETQYFGPGTRLLVL.

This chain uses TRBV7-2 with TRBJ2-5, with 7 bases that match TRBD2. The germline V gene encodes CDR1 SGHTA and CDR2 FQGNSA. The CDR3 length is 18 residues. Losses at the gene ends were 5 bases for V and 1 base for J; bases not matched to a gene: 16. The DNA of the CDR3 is TGTGCCAGCAGCCGAGACTCTCCAGGGACTACCATCCAAGAGACCCAGTACTTC. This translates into CASSRDSPGTTIQETQYF.

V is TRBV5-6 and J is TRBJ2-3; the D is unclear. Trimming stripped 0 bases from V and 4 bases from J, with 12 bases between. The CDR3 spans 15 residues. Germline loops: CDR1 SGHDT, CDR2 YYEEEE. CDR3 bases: TGTGCCAGCAGCTTGGGTGGGGTGAACTCAGATACGCAGTATTTT. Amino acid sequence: CASSLGGVNSDTQYF.

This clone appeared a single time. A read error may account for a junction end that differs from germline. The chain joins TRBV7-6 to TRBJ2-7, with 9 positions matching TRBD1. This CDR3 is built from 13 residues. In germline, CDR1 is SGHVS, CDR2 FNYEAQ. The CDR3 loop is CASSWDRVSLSHF. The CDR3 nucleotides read TGTGCCAGCAGCTGGGACAGGGTGTCTTTATCGCACTTC.

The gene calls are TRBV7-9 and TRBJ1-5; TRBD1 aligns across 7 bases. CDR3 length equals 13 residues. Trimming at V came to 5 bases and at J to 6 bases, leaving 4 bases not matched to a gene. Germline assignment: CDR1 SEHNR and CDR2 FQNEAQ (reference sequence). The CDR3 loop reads CASSETGLQPQHF. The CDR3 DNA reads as TGTGCCAGCAGCGAGACAGGGCTTCAGCCCCAGCATTTT.

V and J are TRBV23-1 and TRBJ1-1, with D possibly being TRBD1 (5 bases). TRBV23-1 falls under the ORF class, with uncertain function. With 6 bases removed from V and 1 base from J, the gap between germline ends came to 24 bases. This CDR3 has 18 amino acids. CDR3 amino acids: CASSRPPKSGTGNTEAFF. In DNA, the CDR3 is TGCGCCAGCAGCCGACCCCCAAAATCAGGGACCGGGAACACTGAAGCTTTCTTT.

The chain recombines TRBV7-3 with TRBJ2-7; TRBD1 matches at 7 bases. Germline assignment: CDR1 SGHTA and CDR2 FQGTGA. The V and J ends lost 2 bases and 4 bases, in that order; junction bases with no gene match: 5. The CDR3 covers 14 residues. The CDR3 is CASSLEGARYEQYF. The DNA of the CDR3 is TGTGCCAGCAGCTTAGAGGGGGCGAGGTACGAGCAGTACTTC.

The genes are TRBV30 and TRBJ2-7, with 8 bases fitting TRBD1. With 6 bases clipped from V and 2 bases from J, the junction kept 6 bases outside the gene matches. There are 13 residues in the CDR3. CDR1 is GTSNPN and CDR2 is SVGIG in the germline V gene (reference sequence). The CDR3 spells CACQGAVTYEQYF. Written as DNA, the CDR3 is TGTGCCTGCCAGGGGGCAGTTACCTACGAGCAGTACTTC.

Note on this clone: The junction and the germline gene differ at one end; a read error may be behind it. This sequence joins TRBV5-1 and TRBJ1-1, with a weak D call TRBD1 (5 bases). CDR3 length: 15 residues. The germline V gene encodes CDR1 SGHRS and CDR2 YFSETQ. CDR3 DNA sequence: TGCGCCAGCAGCTCCGGGGGGGAGCGCGGGGCACAGGTAGTCTTT. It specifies CASSSGGERGAQVVF.

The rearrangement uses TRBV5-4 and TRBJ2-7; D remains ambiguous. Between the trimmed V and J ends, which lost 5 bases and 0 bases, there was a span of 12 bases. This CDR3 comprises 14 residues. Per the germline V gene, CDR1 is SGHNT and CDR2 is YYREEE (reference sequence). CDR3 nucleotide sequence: TGTGCCAGCAGAAAGACGGAGAGCTCCTACGAGCAGTACTTC. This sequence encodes CASRKTESSYEQYF.

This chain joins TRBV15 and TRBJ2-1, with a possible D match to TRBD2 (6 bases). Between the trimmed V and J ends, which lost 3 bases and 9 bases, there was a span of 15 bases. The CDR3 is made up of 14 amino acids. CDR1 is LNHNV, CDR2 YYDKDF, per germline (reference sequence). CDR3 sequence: CATSSERVVGEQFF. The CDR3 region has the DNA TGTGCCACCAGCAGCGAGCGGGTGGTAGGTGAGCAGTTCTTC.

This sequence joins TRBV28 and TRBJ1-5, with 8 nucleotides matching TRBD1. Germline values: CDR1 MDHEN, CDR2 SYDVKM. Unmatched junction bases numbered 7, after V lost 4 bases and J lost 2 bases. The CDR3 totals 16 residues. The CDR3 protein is CASSSWTGMGNQPQHF. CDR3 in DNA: TGTGCCAGCAGTTCGTGGACAGGGATGGGCAATCAGCCCCAGCATTTT.

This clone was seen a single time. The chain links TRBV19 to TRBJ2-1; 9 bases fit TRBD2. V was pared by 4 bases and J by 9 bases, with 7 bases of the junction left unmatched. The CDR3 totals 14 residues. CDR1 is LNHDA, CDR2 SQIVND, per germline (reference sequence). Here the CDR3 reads CASSTGTSKTEQFF. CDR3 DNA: TGTGCCAGTAGTACGGGGACTAGCAAGACTGAGCAGTTCTTC.

CDR3: CASSPEGEPGQYF. The CDR3 bases are TGTGCCAGCTCACCAGAGGGGGAGCCCGGGCAGTACTTC. The chain combines TRBV18 with TRBJ2-7; D perhaps matches TRBD1 (6 bases). The V gene lost 2 bases and the J gene lost 9 bases, with 14 bases spanning the gap. In germline, CDR1 is KGHSH, CDR2 LQKENI. The CDR3 is 13 residues long.